What follows are 9 T cell receptor beta chains derived from one specimen sequenced in a study of prognosis after radiotherapy for stage I lung cancer. Genomic DNA was subjected to two-round multiplex PCR for amplification of TCR beta CDR3. First-round PCR amplification was performed with primers specific to each TRBV and TRBJ gene. TCRdb passed the multiplex PCR reads through MiXCR, listing each CDR3 protein once. The table includes 15,000 to 25,000 distinct CDR3 sequences, around 26% detected once. The specimen comprised PBMCs, sampled before or after stereotactic body radiation therapy (not recorded which). Receptors were obtained from a donor of 50 years or more with non-small cell lung cancer.

Ten or more counts support this clonotype. CDR3 residues: CASSRTVKGEQFF. The CDR3 DNA sequence: TGTGCCAGTAGTAGGACAGTGAAGGGTGAGCAGTTCTTC. The genes are TRBV19 and TRBJ2-1; maybe TRBD1 (6 bases). In germline, CDR1 is LNHDA, CDR2 SQIVND (reference sequence). Trimming removed 4 bases from V and 9 bases from J, with 13 bases in between. This CDR3 contains 13 residues.

This clonotype was seen at least ten times. The chain links TRBV7-2 to TRBJ2-1; 11 nucleotides agree with TRBD2. The germline V gene has CDR1 SGHTA and CDR2 FQGNSA. The CDR3 sequence is 16 residues long. After removal of 2 bases from V and 8 bases from J, the junction contained 8 bases not matched to a gene. The CDR3 coding sequence is TGTGCCAGCAGCTTAATAGCGGGAGGGCCTTCGCATGAGCAGTTCTTC. This sequence encodes CASSLIAGGPSHEQFF.

Ten or more counts support this clonotype. This chain connects TRBV5-1 to TRBJ2-5; tentative D call: TRBD1 (5 bases). Trimming removed 3 bases from V and 5 bases from J, with 8 bases in between. The CDR3 covers 12 residues. Germline V gene lookup returns CDR1 SGHRS and CDR2 YFSETQ. The CDR3 DNA follows: TGCGCCAGCAGCTCGAACAGGGAGACCCAGTACTTC. Translated, it gives CASSSNRETQYF.

This clonotype was recorded at least ten times. The chain has TRBV5-1 and TRBJ2-3, with D hard to call. The CDR3 runs to 12 residues. Germline assignment: CDR1 SGHRS and CDR2 YFSETQ. V lost 5 bases and J 0 bases, leaving 4 bases between the germline ends. DNA of the CDR3: TGCGCCAGCAGAGAAAGCACAGATACGCAGTATTTT. This translates into CASRESTDTQYF.

This clonotype was seen ten or more times. This chain links TRBV20-1 with TRBJ2-3; TRBD2 matches at 9 bases. Per germline, CDR1 DFQATT and CDR2 SNEGSKA (reference sequence). With 3 bases clipped from V and 10 bases from J, the junction kept 2 bases outside the gene matches. The CDR3 is made up of 11 amino acids. The CDR3 bases are TGCAGTGCTAGGACTAGCGGTCCGCAGTATTTT. Amino acids: CSARTSGPQYF.

This clonotype has a count of ten or more. The CDR3 here is CASSPRGLAGNNEQFF. CDR3 DNA: TGTGCCAGCAGCCCCAGAGGGCTAGCGGGAAACAATGAGCAGTTCTTC. V and J are TRBV6-2 or TRBV6-3 and TRBJ2-1; 9 bases are shared with TRBD2. Trimming removed 6 bases from V and 5 bases from J; junction bases left unmatched: 11. The CDR3 is 16 residues long. Looked up from germline, CDR1 is MNHEY and CDR2 is SVGEGT.

This clonotype was counted a single time. A read error may produce the germline difference seen at one junction end. The chain joins TRBV6-1 to TRBJ2-7, with D possibly TRBD2 on 6 matching bases. Per the germline V gene, CDR1 is MNHNS and CDR2 is SASEGT. The CDR3 runs 15 residues. In DNA form, the CDR3 reads TGTGCTAGCAGTAGCCGGGAGACGAATCGCTACGAGCAGTACTTC. This sequence encodes CASSSRETNRYEQYF.

This clonotype was seen repeatedly, ten times or more. The chain recombines TRBV7-9 with TRBJ2-6; a possible D gene is TRBD2 (5 bases). This CDR3 has 17 residues. Trimming removed 5 bases from V and 2 bases from J, with 16 bases in between. Germline assignment: CDR1 SEHNR and CDR2 FQNEAQ (reference sequence). The CDR3 is CASSPVGKGAGANVLTF. CDR3 bases: TGTGCCAGCAGCCCGGTCGGGAAGGGTGCTGGGGCCAACGTCCTGACTTTC.

This clonotype was observed many times. CDR3 loop: CASSLSAESYEQYF. The CDR3 DNA is TGTGCCAGCAGTTTATCCGCTGAGTCCTACGAGCAGTACTTC. This chain uses TRBV27 with TRBJ2-7; D gene unclear. CDR1 and CDR2 from the germline V gene are MNHEY and SMNVEV (reference sequence). The V gene lost 0 bases and the J gene lost 1 base, with 7 bases spanning the gap. CDR3 length equals 14 residues.